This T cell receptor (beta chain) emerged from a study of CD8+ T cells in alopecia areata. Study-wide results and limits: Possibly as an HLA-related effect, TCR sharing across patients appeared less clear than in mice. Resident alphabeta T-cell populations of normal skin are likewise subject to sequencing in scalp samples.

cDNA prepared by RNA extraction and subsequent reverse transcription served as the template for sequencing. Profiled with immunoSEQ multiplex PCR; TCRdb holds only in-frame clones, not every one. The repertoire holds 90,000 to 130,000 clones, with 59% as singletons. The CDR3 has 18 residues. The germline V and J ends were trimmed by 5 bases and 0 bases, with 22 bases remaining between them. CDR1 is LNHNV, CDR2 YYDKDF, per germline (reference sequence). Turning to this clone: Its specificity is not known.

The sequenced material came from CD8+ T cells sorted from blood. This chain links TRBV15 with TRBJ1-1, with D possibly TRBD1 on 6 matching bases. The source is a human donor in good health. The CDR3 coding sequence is TGTGCCACCAGCCCCTTGGACAGACACGAGGGGGTGAACACTGAAGCTTTCTTT. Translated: CATSPLDRHEGVNTEAFF.